Listed below are T cell receptor beta chains from one sample, sequenced in a study of shared clonotypes between healthy human individuals. This table comes from immunoSEQ multiplex PCR, and its TCRdb copy is limited to in-frame clones, with some not included. The table includes under 1,100,000 clones, approximately 70% detected once. Input material: memory CD4+ T cells sorted from blood. Source of these receptors: a man aged 18 to 29 in good health. The conserved cysteine and the conserved F or W are not part of the CDR3 here. For some rows the clone size is stated as once, few or many, or as a class when expanded; others skip it.

- | TRBJ2-1 | TRBV5-6 | ASNRRVGQSYNEQF
- | TRBJ1-6 | TRBV19 | ASSSAGGSDSPLH
- | TRBJ1-2 | TRBV6-4 | ASSDPFDGRTNYGYT
once | TRBJ2-2 | TRBV10-1 | ASSPGGSAGELF
few | TRBJ2-4 | TRBV5-1 | ASSPRGTPTGDKNIQY
few | TRBJ1-1 | TRBV28 | ASSLRGRSREAF
- | TRBJ2-1 | TRBV10-3 | AIRKSGEAYNEQF
- | TRBJ2-1 | TRBV28 | ASHEIGTDEQF
- | TRBJ2-7 | TRBV4-3 | ASSQKRERTYEQY
- | TRBJ2-7 | TRBV27 | ASSLVTGIEQY
- | TRBJ2-1 | TRBV5-5 | ASSFRGVDEQF
- | TRBJ1-2 | TRBV2 | ASSESGIAYGYT
- | TRBJ2-3 | TRBV2 | ASSVGGTSGGSTDTQY
- | TRBJ2-3 | TRBV5-5 | AHSAGPTDTQY
- | TRBJ1-5 | TRBV30 | AWRKQGGGNQPQH
few | TRBJ2-5 | TRBV7-2 | ASSPNGLAGRETQY
few | TRBJ1-2 | TRBV5-6 | ASSRTGGYYGYT
- | TRBJ1-2 | TRBV25-1 | ASSTGYGYT
- | TRBJ2-1 | TRBV2 | ASRGSLEQF
- | TRBJ2-3 | TRBV30 | AWTNDRAQY
- | TRBJ1-2 | TRBV29-1 | SARDSEGYT
- | TRBJ1-1 | TRBV5-1 | ASSFRWADTEAF
- | TRBJ2-1 | TRBV10-2 | ASSPSGRGSSYNEQF
- | TRBJ1-1 | TRBV7-8 | ASSSNSGVNTEAF
- | TRBJ1-3 | TRBV5-1 | ASRGQGIDTIY
- | TRBJ1-1 | TRBV19 | ASTSAGVANTEAF
- | TRBJ2-2 | TRBV10-3 | AISDRVKAGELF
- | TRBJ1-1 | TRBV7-8 | ASSLVRQENTEAF
- | TRBJ1-5 | TRBV30 | AWSNQGRGPNQPQH
- | TRBJ2-7 | TRBV10-3 | AISDRGYTYEQY
- | TRBJ2-5 | TRBV5-1 | ASSATGGQETQY
- | TRBJ1-6 | TRBV27 | ASSLAQGSSYNSPLH
- | TRBJ2-1 | TRBV7-2 | ASSSQRSSYNEQF
few | TRBJ2-1 | TRBV7-2 | ASSSTASSYNEQF